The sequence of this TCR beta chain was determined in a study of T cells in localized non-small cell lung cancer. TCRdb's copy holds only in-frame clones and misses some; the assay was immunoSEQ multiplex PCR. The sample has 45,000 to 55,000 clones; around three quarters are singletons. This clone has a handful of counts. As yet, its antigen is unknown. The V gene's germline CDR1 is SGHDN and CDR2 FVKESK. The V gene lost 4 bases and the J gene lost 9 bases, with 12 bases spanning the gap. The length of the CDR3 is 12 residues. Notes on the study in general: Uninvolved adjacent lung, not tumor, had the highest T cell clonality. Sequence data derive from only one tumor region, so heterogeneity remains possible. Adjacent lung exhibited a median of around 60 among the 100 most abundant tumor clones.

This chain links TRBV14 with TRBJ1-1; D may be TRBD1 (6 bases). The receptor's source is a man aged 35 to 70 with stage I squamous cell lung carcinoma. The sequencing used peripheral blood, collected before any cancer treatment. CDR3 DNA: TGTGCCAGCAGCCCGGACAGACTGAAAGCTTTCTTT. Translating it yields CASSPDRLKAFF.